This T cell receptor beta chain was observed in a study of T cell changes during pregnancy in multiple sclerosis (dated by TCRdb to about 2019). In terms of the full investigation: The study looked at changes in the T cell repertoire across pregnancy in women with multiple sclerosis.

Trimming removed 4 bases from V and 8 bases from J; the gene matches leave 7 bases unexplained. CDR1 and CDR2, looked up from the germline V gene (reference sequence), are MNHEY and SMNVEV. The CDR3 runs 14 amino acids, cysteine and phenylalanine included. Only the CDR3 portion is preserved as DNA: 42 bases, with reading frame beginning at the first base. This clone was seen a single time. The antigen this receptor binds is unknown. Per-base qualities were not stored, and no clone one base away is much larger. The protocol used for the library was the immunoSEQ multiplex PCR assay. TCRdb stores this immuneACCESS table with in-frame sequences only. Part of the clones is absent; in the studies checked, under half of the shortfall reflects unresolved V genes, and no reason is known for the rest. The sample table contains roughly 100,000 clones; only one count was recorded for 75% to 95% of them. The ten largest clones take up 3.1% of the sample.

This sequence was found in a female donor with multiple sclerosis, enrolled in a pregnancy study. The chain uses TRBV27 and TRBJ2-4; TRBD1 agrees with 8 junctional bases. The starting material was peripheral blood, obtained in the second trimester of pregnancy. The bases read TGTGCCAGCAGTTCACGGACAGGGACGTACATTCAGTACTTC. Translated, this is CASSSRTGTYIQYF.